This T cell receptor (beta chain) was sequenced during a study of T cell responses to AZD1222 COVID-19 vaccine. General study findings and limits: There were vaccine-associated CD4 TCRs across spike, dominant at 160-218 and 743-854.

This clone was seen once. Its antigen is unknown. Clones were read by immunoSEQ multiplex PCR, and TCRdb kept only the in-frame ones, dropping some. The table has tens of thousands of clones, around 90% seen once. This TCR was sampled from an adult in good health. The sequencing used peripheral blood, collected on day 0 of AZD1222 vaccination.

CDR3 DNA sequence: TGTGCCAGCAGCCAAAGTAGCGGGGCAGATACGCAGTATTTT. Translated, it gives CASSQSSGADTQYF. This chain joins TRBV3-1 (or the pseudogene TRBV3-2) and TRBJ2-3; 8 bases are a match to TRBD2. The trim removed 2 bases at V and 4 bases at J, leaving 2 bases unmatched. The CDR3 sequence is 14 residues long. Germline V gives CDR1 LGHDT, CDR2 YNNKEL (reference sequence).